This is a list of T cell receptor beta chains from one sample in a study of CD8+ T cells in alopecia areata. Some clones are missing from TCRdb's copy, which holds only in-frame ones; the method was immunoSEQ multiplex PCR. The data contain more than 95,000 clones, approximately 58% of them seen just once; the ten biggest clones take up around 2.8%. The sequencing input was CD4+ T cells sorted from blood. Receptors were obtained from a human donor in good health. The CDR3 runs from the conserved cysteine through the conserved F or W. D genes are given only for firm matches. Size tells how often a clone was seen (once, few, many) or the class of an expanded clone, and some rows leave it out.

clone size: NA; J gene: TRBJ1-1; D gene: NA; V gene: TRBV19; CDR3 DNA: TGTGCCAGTAGTATTGAAGCTTTCTTT; CDR3 protein: CASSIEAFF
clone size: NA; J gene: TRBJ1-1; D gene: NA; V gene: TRBV6-5; CDR3 DNA: TGTGCCAGCAGTTACATAGGGAGGACTGAAGCTTTCTTT; CDR3 protein: CASSYIGRTEAFF
clone size: few; J gene: TRBJ1-1; D gene: NA; V gene: TRBV5-6; CDR3 DNA: TGTGCCAGCAGCTTGGAGTATGGTGTCACTGAAGCTTTCTTT; CDR3 protein: CASSLEYGVTEAFF
clone size: NA; J gene: TRBJ1-2; D gene: NA; V gene: TRBV29-1; CDR3 DNA: TGCAGCGTTGAACGGCTTGGGTATGGCTACACCTTC; CDR3 protein: CSVERLGYGYTF
clone size: NA; J gene: TRBJ1-1; D gene: NA; V gene: TRBV7-2; CDR3 DNA: TGTGCCAGCAGCTCGTATTACGGGACACTCATGGGGGCTGAAGCTTTCTTT; CDR3 protein: CASSSYYGTLMGAEAFF
clone size: few; J gene: TRBJ2-5; D gene: NA; V gene: TRBV7-2; CDR3 DNA: TGTGCCAGCAGCTCCTGGGTACAGACCCAGTACTTC; CDR3 protein: CASSSWVQTQYF
clone size: few; J gene: TRBJ2-4; D gene: NA; V gene: TRBV2; CDR3 DNA: TGTGCCAGCAGCACAGAAAACATTCAGTACTTC; CDR3 protein: CASSTENIQYF
clone size: NA; J gene: TRBJ2-1; D gene: TRBD2; V gene: TRBV2; CDR3 DNA: TGTGCCAGCAATACGGGACTAGCGGCTCCTGAGCAGTTCTTC; CDR3 protein: CASNTGLAAPEQFF
clone size: NA; J gene: TRBJ1-6; D gene: NA; V gene: TRBV5-1; CDR3 DNA: TGCGCCAGCAGCCAGTCTTCGGACGCCAGTTCACCCCTCCACTTT; CDR3 protein: CASSQSSDASSPLHF
clone size: NA; J gene: TRBJ1-1; D gene: TRBD1; V gene: TRBV5-1; CDR3 DNA: TGCGCCAGCAGCTCTTACGGGACAGGGGGCAACACTGAAGCTTTCTTT; CDR3 protein: CASSSYGTGGNTEAFF
clone size: NA; J gene: TRBJ1-1; D gene: TRBD1; V gene: TRBV2; CDR3 DNA: TGTGCCAGCAGTTCCTGGGACAGGGGCGACACTGAAGCTTTCTTT; CDR3 protein: CASSSWDRGDTEAFF
clone size: NA; J gene: TRBJ1-2; D gene: NA; V gene: TRBV4-1; CDR3 DNA: TGCGCCAGCAGCCCCTCCCCGGGTTCGGGACCGGTTCGCTATGGCTACACCTTC; CDR3 protein: CASSPSPGSGPVRYGYTF
clone size: few; J gene: TRBJ2-1; D gene: NA; V gene: TRBV5-1; CDR3 DNA: TGCGCCAGCAGCTTGGGAGGTAGCGGAAACTACAATGAGCAGTTCTTC; CDR3 protein: CASSLGGSGNYNEQFF
clone size: NA; J gene: TRBJ1-1; D gene: TRBD1; V gene: TRBV2; CDR3 DNA: TGTGCCAGCAATGACAGGGGCTCATACACTGAAGCTTTCTTT; CDR3 protein: CASNDRGSYTEAFF
clone size: once; J gene: TRBJ2-1; D gene: NA; V gene: TRBV5-1; CDR3 DNA: TGCGCCAGCAGCTTGGCCAATGAGCAGTTCTTC; CDR3 protein: CASSLANEQFF
clone size: NA; J gene: TRBJ2-2; D gene: NA; V gene: TRBV30; CDR3 DNA: TGTGCCTGGAGTGCGGTTTCTGGGAGCACCGGGGAGCTGTTTTTT; CDR3 protein: CAWSAVSGSTGELFF